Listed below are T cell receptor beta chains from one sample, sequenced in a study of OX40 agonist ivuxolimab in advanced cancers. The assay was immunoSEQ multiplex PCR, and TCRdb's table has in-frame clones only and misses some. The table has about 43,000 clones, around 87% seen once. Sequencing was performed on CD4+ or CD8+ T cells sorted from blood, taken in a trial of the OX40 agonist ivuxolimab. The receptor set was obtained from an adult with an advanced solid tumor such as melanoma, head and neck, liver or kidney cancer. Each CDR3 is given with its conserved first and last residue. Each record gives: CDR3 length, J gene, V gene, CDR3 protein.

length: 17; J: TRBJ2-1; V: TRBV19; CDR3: CASSNPTSGSSYNEQFF
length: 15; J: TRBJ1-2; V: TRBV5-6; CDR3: CASSLDGTAQHGYTF
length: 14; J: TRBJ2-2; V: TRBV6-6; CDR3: CASSYWTGAGELFF
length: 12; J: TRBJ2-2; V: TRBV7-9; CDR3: CASSSNTGELFF
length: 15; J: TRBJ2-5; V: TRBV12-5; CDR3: CASGLDTGGKETQYF
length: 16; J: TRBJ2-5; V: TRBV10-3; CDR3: CAISERASGGQETQYF
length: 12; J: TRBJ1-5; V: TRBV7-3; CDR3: CASSSGDQPQHF
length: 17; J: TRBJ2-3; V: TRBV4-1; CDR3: CASSQPTSGDYTDTQYF
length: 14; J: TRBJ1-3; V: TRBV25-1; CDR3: CASSEYSSGNTIYF
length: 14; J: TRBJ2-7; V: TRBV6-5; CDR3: CASSYRQGGHEQYF
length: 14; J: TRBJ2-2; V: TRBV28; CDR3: CASSRQGAHGELFF
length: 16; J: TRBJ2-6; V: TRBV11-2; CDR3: CASSTVVQSRANVLTF
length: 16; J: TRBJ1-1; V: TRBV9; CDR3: CASSQGQGAGYTEAFF